A single sample gave rise to the 24 T cell receptor beta chains below, sequenced in a study of cytomegalovirus exposure and HLA in healthy donors. Sequencing used immunoSEQ multiplex PCR; TCRdb keeps in-frame clones, though not all of them. Among approximately 190,000 clones listed, more than 65% were seen once. Sequencing was performed on PBMCs. The receptors shown here come from a woman in her 30s in good health and CMV-seropositive.

This clone has just one count. The rearrangement joins TRBV6-6 to TRBJ1-1; 7 bases match TRBD1. The CDR3 runs 13 residues. After removal of 5 bases from V and 6 bases from J, the junction contained 6 bases not matched to a gene. Germline assignment: CDR1 MNHNY and CDR2 SVGAGI (reference sequence). The CDR3 loop is CASSETGKPEAFF. CDR3 DNA: TGTGCCAGCAGTGAGACAGGGAAACCTGAAGCTTTCTTT.

This rearrangement joins TRBV4-1 to TRBJ1-5; 7 bases are a match to TRBD1. The CDR3 is made up of 14 amino acids. From germline, CDR1 is MGHRA and CDR2 YSYEKL. V dropped 2 bases and J dropped 7; count of bases not matched to a gene: 5. The CDR3 DNA reads TGCGCCAGCAGCCAACTGACAGGGTCCCAGCCCCAGCATTTT. It yields the protein CASSQLTGSQPQHF.

The chain joins TRBV4-1 to TRBJ2-1; 8 nucleotides line up with TRBD2. Germline CDR1 and CDR2: MGHRA and YSYEKL. This CDR3 has 15 amino acids. The V segment lost 0 bases and the J segment 3 bases; nucleotides outside the gene matches: 1. The CDR3 region has the DNA TGCGCCAGCAGCCAAGATGCGGGAGGCTACAATGAGCAGTTCTTC. Translating gives CASSQDAGGYNEQFF.

The chain has TRBV9 and TRBJ1-3; 9 bases are shared with TRBD1. Germline V gene sequence: CDR1 SGDLS, CDR2 YYNGEE. Germline trimming cut 3 bases from V and 6 bases from J; bases unmatched to any gene: 10. The CDR3 loop spans 16 amino acids. For the CDR3, the DNA is TGTGCCAGCAGCGAGAGACAGGGGGTAGATGAAAACACCATATATTTT. Its translation: CASSERQGVDENTIYF.

The DNA of the CDR3 is TGTGCCAGCAGCGGACTGTCACTTGCGGGGGAGACCCAGTACTTC. This encodes CASSGLSLAGETQYF. This chain links TRBV2 with TRBJ2-5, with D perhaps matching TRBD2 (6 bases). Trimming stripped 6 bases from V and 5 bases from J, with 19 bases between. The CDR3 extends over 15 amino acids. CDR1 SNHLY and CDR2 FYNNEI come from the germline V gene.

This sequence joins TRBV18 and TRBJ1-1; D unresolved. This CDR3 has 14 residues. Germline-derived CDR1 and CDR2 are KGHSH and LQKENI. V was pared by 4 bases and J by 0 bases, with 9 bases between. As DNA, the CDR3 is TGTGCCAGCTCACTGGGCAGCATGAACACTGAAGCTTTCTTT. This gives the protein CASSLGSMNTEAFF. Combining the CDR3 with reference TRBV18 and TRBJ1-1 gives the whole variable domain NAGVMQNPRHLVRRRGQEARLRCSPMKGHSHVYWYRQLPEEGLKFMVYLQKENIIDESGMPKERFSAEFPKEGPSILRIQQVVRGDSAAYFCASSLGSMNTEAFFGQGTRLTVV.

The chain carries TRBV5-1 and TRBJ2-5; perhaps TRBD1 as D (6 bases). Trimming took off 7 bases at V and 2 bases at J, with 12 bases between the two ends. CDR3 length: 13 amino acids. The germline gives CDR1 SGHRS, CDR2 YFSETQ. CDR3 in amino acids: CASGWGQQETQYF. In DNA, the CDR3 is TGCGCCAGCGGCTGGGGGCAACAAGAGACCCAGTACTTC. Combining the CDR3 with reference TRBV5-1 and TRBJ2-5 gives the whole variable domain KAGVTQTPRYLIKTRGQQVTLSCSPISGHRSVSWYQQTPGQGLQFLFEYFSETQRNKGNFPGRFSGRQFSNSRSEMNVSTLELGDSALYLCASGWGQQETQYFGPGTRLLVL.

V usage is TRBV7-8 and J usage is TRBJ1-2; D unclear. The length of the CDR3 is 14 residues. V was cut by 5 bases and J by 1 base, with 11 bases left in between. Per the germline V gene, CDR1 is SGHVS and CDR2 is FQNEAQ. As DNA, the CDR3 is TGTGCCAGCAGCCAGACAAGCCTTAACTATGGCTACACCTTC. As protein: CASSQTSLNYGYTF.

The V gene is TRBV5-1, the J gene TRBJ2-5, with a weak D call TRBD1 (6 bases). The V gene lost 1 base and the J gene lost 4 bases, with 14 bases spanning the gap. Germline V gives CDR1 SGHRS, CDR2 YFSETQ. The length of the CDR3 is 15 residues. For the CDR3, the DNA is TGCGCCAGCAGCTTGAGGCAGGGGTACGGAGAGACCCAGTACTTC. It codes for CASSLRQGYGETQYF. Using reference TRBV5-1 and TRBJ2-5 for the parts outside the CDR3, the full variable domain is KAGVTQTPRYLIKTRGQQVTLSCSPISGHRSVSWYQQTPGQGLQFLFEYFSETQRNKGNFPGRFSGRQFSNSRSEMNVSTLELGDSALYLCASSLRQGYGETQYFGPGTRLLVL.

This chain links TRBV25-1 with TRBJ1-1; 11 bases line up with TRBD1. The CDR3 has 13 residues. J lost 4 bases, V lost 6 bases, and 1 base had no gene match. Germline loops: CDR1 MGHDK, CDR2 SYGVNS. The CDR3 bases are TGTGCCAGCAGGGGGACAGGGGGCACTGAAGCTTTCTTT. Its translation: CASRGTGGTEAFF.

A remark on this clone: Other DNA variants within this sample encode the same CDR3. The chain combines TRBV27 with TRBJ1-2; no firm D call. From germline, CDR1 is MNHEY and CDR2 SMNVEV (reference sequence). This CDR3 has 12 amino acids. V was shortened by 2 bases and J by 6 bases, with 7 bases between the two germline ends. The CDR3, as DNA: TGTGCCAGCAGTTTACGGGGTAATGGCTACACCTTC. Protein: CASSLRGNGYTF.

The J gene is TRBJ2-5, the V gene TRBV5-3; D is perhaps TRBD2 (6 bases). TRBV5-3 is known as an ORF, though its function is uncertain. The V end was cut by 2 bases, the J end by 4 bases, with 18 bases between. There are 16 residues in the CDR3. CDR3 DNA: TGTGCCAGAAGCTTATCTTCGGGAGCTGGGAGAGAGACCCAGTACTTC. Its protein product is CARSLSSGAGRETQYF.

The chain combines TRBV29-1 with TRBJ1-1; 11 nucleotides match TRBD1. The CDR3 totals 15 residues. The germline V gene encodes CDR1 SQVTM and CDR2 ANQGSEA. V trimming: 4 bases; J trimming: 4 bases; junction bases outside the gene matches: 8. The CDR3 sequence is CSVGFTGTGGTEAFF. The CDR3 DNA is TGCAGCGTTGGTTTTACCGGGACAGGGGGCACTGAAGCTTTCTTT.

The chain recombines TRBV6-5 with TRBJ2-7; maybe TRBD2 (6 bases). Germline V gives CDR1 MNHEY, CDR2 SVGAGI. This CDR3 has 13 amino acids. The germline V and J ends were trimmed by 6 bases and 2 bases, with 11 bases remaining between them. This chain's CDR3 is CASRIGTAYEQYF. CDR3 sequence (DNA): TGTGCCAGCAGAATAGGGACTGCCTACGAGCAGTACTTC.

V usage is TRBV6-1 and J usage is TRBJ1-5; TRBD1 is a possible D gene (5 bases). Per germline, CDR1 MNHNS and CDR2 SASEGT. This CDR3 region has 14 residues. V was clipped by 1 base and J by 5 bases, with 9 bases between them. The CDR3 loop reads CASSEGGPYQPQHF. CDR3 coding DNA: TGTGCCAGCAGTGAAGGGGGCCCTTATCAGCCCCAGCATTTT.

V is TRBV27 and J is TRBJ2-7; 7 bases match TRBD2. J gave up 6 bases and V 5 bases, and 22 bases lay outside the gene matches. CDR3 length: 18 residues. Germline V gene sequence: CDR1 MNHEY, CDR2 SMNVEV (reference sequence). The CDR3 region is CASSPLGGRAPPKGEQYF. The DNA of the CDR3 is TGTGCCAGCAGTCCGCTGGGAGGGAGGGCACCACCTAAGGGCGAGCAGTACTTC.

This clone was seen once. The rearrangement links TRBV5-1 to TRBJ2-5; TRBD1 aligns across 8 bases. V lost 4 bases, J lost 5 bases, and 4 bases stayed unmatched. The CDR3 totals 13 residues. Germline CDR1 SGHRS, CDR2 YFSETQ. CDR3 nucleotide sequence: TGCGCCAGCAGCCGGACAGGGACGGAGACCCAGTACTTC. It encodes CASSRTGTETQYF.

This clone appeared a single time. CDR3: CASSQDTGRGTQYF. DNA of the CDR3: TGTGCCAGCAGCCAAGACACAGGGAGGGGTACGCAGTATTTT. The chain is built from TRBV14 and TRBJ2-3, with D perhaps TRBD2 (7 bases). Germline CDR1 SGHDN, CDR2 FVKESK. V lost 0 bases to trimming and J lost 8 bases, with 12 bases between them. The CDR3 has 14 amino acids. Variable domain in full (rest from reference TRBV14 and TRBJ2-3): EAGVTQFPSHSVIEKGQTVTLRCDPISGHDNLYWYRRVMGKEIKFLLHFVKESKQDESGMPNNRFLAERTGGTYSTLKVQPAELEDSGVYFCASSQDTGRGTQYFGPGTRLTVL.

V is TRBV11-2 and J is TRBJ2-7, with TRBD1 matching over 12 bases. CDR3 size: 16 residues. Germline lookup yields CDR1 SGHAT and CDR2 FQNNGV. Trimming cost V 4 bases and J 5 bases; bases outside gene matches: 9. CDR3 sequence: CASSYGPGTGGHEQYF. The CDR3 DNA sequence: TGTGCCAGCAGCTACGGACCCGGGACAGGGGGCCACGAGCAGTACTTC.

The gene calls are TRBV29-1 and TRBJ2-3; D perhaps matches TRBD2 (5 bases). CDR1 and CDR2 (germline): SQVTM, ANQGSEA. Trimming cost V 3 bases and J 2 bases, with 9 bases left between them. This CDR3 spans 13 amino acids. The CDR3 here is CSVDPGNTDTQYF. The CDR3 region has the DNA TGCAGCGTTGACCCGGGGAACACAGATACGCAGTATTTT.

V usage is TRBV30 and J usage is TRBJ1-5, with TRBD1 identical over 7 bases. Germline values: CDR1 GTSNPN, CDR2 SVGIG (reference sequence). J lost 3 bases, V lost 3 bases, and 8 bases had no gene match. The CDR3 spans 15 residues. CDR3: CAWSQGGAVNQPQHF. For the CDR3, the DNA is TGTGCCTGGAGCCAAGGGGGCGCGGTCAATCAGCCCCAGCATTTT.

This chain links TRBV30 with TRBJ2-5; D unclear. The CDR3 runs to 14 residues. The germline V and J ends were trimmed by 0 bases and 1 base, with 9 bases remaining between them. The germline V gene has CDR1 GTSNPN and CDR2 SVGIG (reference sequence). CDR3: CAWSVLTVQETQYF. The CDR3 DNA sequence: TGTGCCTGGAGTGTACTGACTGTCCAAGAGACCCAGTACTTC.

In its sample, this clone was seen many times. V is TRBV2 and J is TRBJ1-5; no clear D gene. CDR3 size: 12 residues. V was trimmed by 2 bases and J by 5 bases, leaving 4 bases between them. Germline V lookup: CDR1 SNHLY, CDR2 FYNNEI. The CDR3 sequence is CASSEPYQPQHF. The CDR3 coding sequence is TGTGCCAGCAGTGAACCCTATCAGCCCCAGCATTTT.

The chain combines TRBV2 with TRBJ2-5; a weak D match, TRBD2 (5 bases). With 8 bases removed from V and 1 base from J, the gap between germline ends came to 11 bases. Germline CDR1 is SNHLY and CDR2 is FYNNEI. The CDR3 spans 13 residues. DNA of the CDR3: TGTGCCAGCCATGGGAGATCCCAAGAGACCCAGTACTTC. Translated, it gives CASHGRSQETQYF.